The 31 T cell receptor beta chains below were found in one sample sequenced in a study of T cells after yellow fever vaccination. One entry per CDR3 protein, called by TCRdb with MiXCR from the 5' RACE reads. The table lists more than 300,000 distinct CDR3 sequences, around 10% of them singletons. The material was CD4+ T cells sorted from PBMCs, obtained 45 days after the yellow fever booster vaccination. All receptors derive from a man aged 18-30 years who received the YFV17D yellow fever vaccine.

This clonotype occurred a few times. This sequence joins TRBV6-2 or TRBV6-3 and TRBJ2-7; D uncertain. The germline gives CDR1 MNHEY, CDR2 SVGEGT. The CDR3 consists of 13 residues. Between the trimmed V and J ends, which lost 2 bases and 6 bases, there was a span of 11 bases. DNA of the CDR3: TGTGCCAGCAGTTACAGGGCGGTGGGCGAGCAGTACGTC. Protein: CASSYRAVGEQYV.

This clonotype has only a few counts. The chain has TRBV20-1 and TRBJ1-6, with D possibly being TRBD1 (5 bases). The V end was cut by 5 bases, the J end by 5 bases, with 19 bases between. In germline, CDR1 is DFQATT, CDR2 SNEGSKA (reference sequence). There are 16 residues in the CDR3. The CDR3 region has the DNA TGCAGTGCTGGGACCGTCGGACTGCTGAATAATTCACCCCTCCACTTT. This sequence encodes CSAGTVGLLNNSPLHF.

The V call is TRBV20-1, the J call TRBJ2-7; 8 nucleotides agree with TRBD1. The CDR3 is made up of 14 amino acids. Germline V CDR1 and CDR2: DFQATT, SNEGSKA (reference sequence). V was clipped by 5 bases and J by 2 bases; unmatched bases: 8. CDR3 sequence (DNA): TGCAGTGCTGGGGGGACAGGCCCCCCCTACGAGCAGTACTTC. Protein product: CSAGGTGPPYEQYF.

This clonotype was seen more than once but under ten times. This chain joins TRBV7-2 and TRBJ2-1; 16 bases fit TRBD2. The CDR3 spans 16 residues. The junction had 8 bases not matched to a gene; V was cut back by 5 bases and J by 10 bases. CDR1 is SGHTA, CDR2 FQGNSA, per germline. The CDR3 coding sequence is TGTGCCAGCAGCCGGACCGGGACTAGCGGGGGGGTAGAGCAGTTCTTC. Translating it yields CASSRTGTSGGVEQFF.

The chain combines TRBV20-1 with TRBJ1-1; D remains unclear. The CDR3 loop spans 14 amino acids. Germline lookup yields CDR1 DFQATT and CDR2 SNEGSKA (reference sequence). V shed 5 bases and J shed 1 base, with 14 bases lying between them. The CDR3 nucleotides read TGCAGTGCTCAAGACTCGTCCCAGAACACTGAAGCTTTCTTT. Protein sequence: CSAQDSSQNTEAFF.

This chain connects TRBV20-1 to TRBJ2-7, with 10 bases that match TRBD1. CDR1 and CDR2 (germline): DFQATT, SNEGSKA (reference sequence). J gave up 6 bases and V 4 bases, and 6 bases lay outside the gene matches. The length of the CDR3 is 13 residues. Here the CDR3 DNA reads TGCAGTGCTACGGAGACAGGGGGCGGCGAGCAGTACTTC. It yields the protein CSATETGGGEQYF.

The chain employs TRBV5-1 and TRBJ2-1; 12 nucleotides match TRBD2. From germline, CDR1 is SGHRS and CDR2 YFSETQ. Germline trimming cut 6 bases from V and 8 bases from J; bases unmatched to any gene: 9. The CDR3 runs to 15 residues. CDR3 in amino acids: CASNPLAGGLHEQFF. DNA for the CDR3: TGCGCCAGCAATCCTCTAGCGGGGGGGTTACATGAGCAGTTCTTC.

This clonotype was seen only a few times. The chain couples TRBV7-9 to TRBJ1-5; TRBD1 agrees at 7 bases. CDR3 length: 16 residues. V lost 5 bases to trimming and J lost 11 bases; unmatched junction nucleotides: 18. CDR1 is SEHNR, CDR2 FQNEAQ, per germline (reference sequence). The CDR3 loop reads CASSNLSTGIGSAQHF. In nucleotides, the CDR3 is TGTGCCAGCAGCAATCTCTCGACAGGGATTGGGTCAGCCCAGCATTTT. Variable domain in full (rest from reference TRBV7-9 and TRBJ1-5): DTGVSQNPRHKITKRGQNVTFRCDPISEHNRLYWYRQTLGQGPEFLTYFQNEAQLEKSRLLSDRFSAERPKGSFSTLEIQRTEQGDSAMYLCASSNLSTGIGSAQHFGDGTRLSIL.

A few counts support this clonotype. The gene calls are TRBV12-3 or TRBV12-4 and TRBJ2-3; 7 bases match TRBD2. Trimming removed 6 bases from V and 4 bases from J; junction bases left unmatched: 4. This CDR3 has 13 residues. CDR3 nucleotides: TGTGCCAGCAGAACTAGCGCGCCAGATACGCAGTATTTT. This gives the protein CASRTSAPDTQYF.

The chain couples TRBV7-6 to TRBJ1-2; 8 bases fit TRBD1. CDR1 is SGHVS, CDR2 FNYEAQ, per germline. J was trimmed by 3 bases and V by 3 bases; bases with no gene match: 12. The CDR3 is 17 residues long. CDR3 in DNA: TGTGCCAGCAGCTTTCGTTGGGCAGGGGGCGAGGACTATGGCTACACCTTC. This codes for CASSFRWAGGEDYGYTF.

In its sample, this clonotype was seen a few times. The J gene is TRBJ2-7, the V gene TRBV5-4; 8 bases are a match to TRBD1. V dropped 2 bases and J dropped 5; count of bases not matched to a gene: 9. The CDR3 is 15 residues long. Germline lookup yields CDR1 SGHNT and CDR2 YYREEE (reference sequence). CDR3 bases: TGTGCCAGCAGCTTTCGGGACAGGCCTTTCAACGAGCAGTACGTC. Amino acids: CASSFRDRPFNEQYV.

The rearrangement uses TRBV29-1 and TRBJ2-7, with D possibly being TRBD2 (5 bases). Trimming removed 0 bases from V and 0 bases from J, with 12 bases in between. The CDR3 runs 15 residues. Germline V gene sequence: CDR1 SQVTM, CDR2 ANQGSEA. The DNA for the CDR3 is TGCAGCGTTGAAGAACCCGGGATGAGCTCCTACGAGCAGTACTTC. Protein sequence: CSVEEPGMSSYEQYF.

The table lists this clonotype with many counts. The chain links TRBV5-1 to TRBJ2-3; no clear D. Germline values: CDR1 SGHRS, CDR2 YFSETQ. Between the trimmed V and J ends, which lost 2 bases and 4 bases, there was a span of 11 bases. CDR3 length: 14 residues. CDR3 coding DNA: TGCGCCAGCAGCTTATCCCCTGCCCCAGATACGCAGTATTTT. This codes for CASSLSPAPDTQYF.

This clonotype has ten or more counts. This chain joins TRBV4-1 and TRBJ2-3, with TRBD2 matching over 16 bases. The germline V gene has CDR1 MGHRA and CDR2 YSYEKL. CDR3 size: 18 residues. Trimming took 1 base from V and 4 from J; bases not matched to a gene: 5. The CDR3 coding sequence is TGCGCCAGCAGCCAAGCGGGACTAGCGGGGGGGCGCGCAGATACGCAGTATTTT. This sequence encodes CASSQAGLAGGRADTQYF.

This clonotype occurred a few times. V gene TRBV7-8 combines with J gene TRBJ2-3; tentative D call: TRBD2 (5 bases). Trimming removed 5 bases at V and 6 bases at J, with 15 bases between. Per the germline V gene, CDR1 is SGHVS and CDR2 is FQNEAQ. The CDR3 loop spans 14 amino acids. The CDR3 loop is CASSPEGRGDTQYF. CDR3 DNA sequence: TGTGCCAGCAGCCCCGAGGGTCGCGGGGATACGCAGTATTTT.

This clonotype has just a few counts. This chain connects TRBV9 to TRBJ1-1; D remains ambiguous. The CDR3 is 13 amino acids. Trimming took 0 bases from V and 3 from J, leaving 6 bases between them. Germline CDR1 SGDLS, CDR2 YYNGEE. In nucleotides, the CDR3 is TGTGCCAGCAGCGTAGGTCAGGACACTGAAGCTTTCTTT. Protein: CASSVGQDTEAFF.

This clonotype has a handful of counts. The chain uses TRBV6-6 and TRBJ2-3; no firm D call. Trimming stripped 1 base from V and 1 base from J, with 15 bases between. The germline V gene has CDR1 MNHNY and CDR2 SVGAGI (reference sequence). The CDR3 is made up of 17 amino acids. CDR3 loop: CASSYLAVQAGTDTQYF. The CDR3 bases are TGTGCCAGCAGTTACTTAGCAGTACAAGCTGGCACAGATACGCAGTATTTT.

This rearrangement joins TRBV6-6 to TRBJ1-6; D unclear. CDR3 length: 17 amino acids. Per germline, CDR1 MNHNY and CDR2 SVGAGI (reference sequence). With 7 bases removed from V and 3 bases from J, the gap between germline ends came to 19 bases. The CDR3 sequence is CASISQGPAVYNSPLHF. CDR3 nucleotide sequence: TGTGCCAGCATCTCCCAAGGGCCAGCAGTCTATAATTCACCCCTCCACTTT.

J is TRBJ2-4 and V is TRBV29-1, with 8 bases that match TRBD1. Germline CDR1 and CDR2: SQVTM and ANQGSEA. V lost 4 bases, J lost 5 bases, and 4 bases stayed unmatched. The CDR3 runs to 13 residues. CDR3 in DNA: TGCAGCGTTGGGGGCAGGGGGCAAAACATTCAGTACTTC. It encodes CSVGGRGQNIQYF.

This clonotype was counted between two and nine times. The chain uses TRBV7-8 and TRBJ1-5; TRBD1 matches at 8 bases. The CDR3 is 16 amino acids. CDR1 and CDR2 (germline): SGHVS, FQNEAQ. J lost 5 bases, V lost 2 bases, and 8 bases had no gene match. The CDR3 DNA sequence: TGTGCCAGCAGCTTAAGCCGGGACAGGCGTTATCAGCCCCAGCATTTT. It yields the protein CASSLSRDRRYQPQHF. The full variable domain, completed using reference TRBV7-8 and TRBJ1-5, is GAGVSQSPRYKVAKRGQDVALRCDPISGHVSLFWYQQALGQGPEFLTYFQNEAQLDKSGLPSDRFFAERPEGSVSTLKIQRTQQEDSAVYLCASSLSRDRRYQPQHFGDGTRLSIL.

The J gene is TRBJ1-5, the V gene TRBV5-1, with TRBD1 matching over 7 bases. V gave up 4 bases and J gave up 0 bases; unmatched junction bases: 4. This CDR3 has 15 amino acids. CDR1 and CDR2 (germline): SGHRS, YFSETQ. The CDR3, as DNA: TGCGCCAGCAGCCTGACAGGGTATAGCAATCAGCCCCAGCATTTT. Encoded protein: CASSLTGYSNQPQHF.

At least ten counts were recorded for this clonotype. CDR3 sequence: CASSRDSSYEAFF. CDR3 in DNA: TGTGCCAGCAGCCGGGACAGTTCTTACGAAGCTTTCTTT. The rearrangement links TRBV7-9 to TRBJ1-1; 7 bases match TRBD1. This CDR3 is built from 13 residues. Germline loops: CDR1 SEHNR, CDR2 FQNEAQ (reference sequence). J gave up 8 bases and V 5 bases, and 8 bases lay outside the gene matches.

This clonotype was found many times. This sequence joins TRBV5-1 and TRBJ2-5, with D perhaps matching TRBD1 (6 bases). The V gene lost 3 bases and the J gene lost 4 bases, with 10 bases spanning the gap. This CDR3 contains 13 residues. Germline CDR1 SGHRS, CDR2 YFSETQ. This CDR3 reads CASSSTGIETQYF. As DNA, the CDR3 is TGCGCCAGCAGCTCCACAGGGATAGAGACCCAGTACTTC.

This clonotype was detected only a few times. The chain carries TRBV10-2 and TRBJ2-1, with 14 bases fitting TRBD2. The CDR3 spans 15 residues. J gave up 6 bases and V 5 bases, and 3 bases lay outside the gene matches. Looked up from germline, CDR1 is WSHSY and CDR2 is SAAADI. In DNA, the CDR3 is TGCGCCAGCAGTCGGACTAGCGGGGGGACCAATGAGCAGTTCTTC. The encoded protein is CASSRTSGGTNEQFF.

This clonotype was found a few times. The chain joins TRBV18 to TRBJ1-2; 10 nucleotides align to TRBD1. The V and J ends lost 3 bases and 0 bases, in that order; junction bases with no gene match: 10. The CDR3 totals 18 residues. The germline CDR1 and CDR2 sequences are KGHSH and LQKENI. CDR3 residues: CASSPNPGQGTTNYGYTF. CDR3 DNA sequence: TGTGCCAGCTCACCCAATCCGGGACAGGGGACTACTAACTATGGCTACACCTTC.

The chain has TRBV7-2 and TRBJ1-2; D not certain. Trimming removed 5 bases from V and 2 bases from J, with 12 bases in between. This CDR3 has 14 amino acids. Germline V gene data show CDR1 as SGHTA and CDR2 as FQGNSA. As DNA, the CDR3 is TGTGCCAGCAGCGCCCGACGGTGGAACTATGGCTACACCTTC. It is translated as CASSARRWNYGYTF. The entire variable domain, with the rest obtained from reference TRBV7-2 and TRBJ1-2, is as follows: GAGVSQSPSNKVTEKGKDVELRCDPISGHTALYWYRQSLGQGLEFLIYFQGNSAPDKSGLPSDRFSAERTGGSVSTLTIQRTQQEDSAVYLCASSARRWNYGYTFGSGTRLTVV.

This clonotype was picked up a small number of times. The chain uses TRBV6-5 and TRBJ2-7, with D tentatively TRBD2 (6 bases). The germline V gene encodes CDR1 MNHEY and CDR2 SVGAGI. The CDR3 sequence is 14 residues long. V lost 6 bases and J lost 1, with 13 bases in between. This CDR3 is CASRELEGSYEQYF. DNA of the CDR3: TGTGCCAGCAGGGAATTGGAGGGGTCCTACGAGCAGTACTTC.

This clonotype was seen repeatedly, ten times or more. V gene TRBV4-2 combines with J gene TRBJ2-2; TRBD2 matches 7 bases. The length of the CDR3 is 18 residues. Per the germline V gene, CDR1 is LGHNA and CDR2 is YNFKEQ. After removal of 3 bases from V and 0 bases from J, the junction contained 10 bases not matched to a gene. Here the CDR3 reads CASSQRVVGGANTGELFF. The CDR3 DNA is TGTGCCAGCAGCCAGAGGGTTGTGGGGGGGGCGAACACCGGGGAGCTGTTTTTT.

This clonotype was observed a handful of times. As DNA, the CDR3 is TGTGCCAGCAGTTTAAATCAGGCCGTCTATGGCTACACCTTC. Amino acid sequence: CASSLNQAVYGYTF. V gene TRBV12-3 or TRBV12-4 combines with J gene TRBJ1-2; no clear D gene. The germline V and J ends were trimmed by 2 bases and 4 bases, with 11 bases remaining between them. CDR3 size: 14 residues.

There are a few counts of this clonotype. The chain recombines TRBV7-2 with TRBJ1-6; D unclear. The length of the CDR3 is 16 residues. Germline lookup yields CDR1 SGHTA and CDR2 FQGNSA. V lost 5 bases, J lost 4 bases, and 15 bases lay in between. CDR3 DNA: TGTGCCAGCAGCCCACGACAACGCCGATATAATTCACCCCTCCACTTT. Its translation: CASSPRQRRYNSPLHF.

V gene TRBV20-1 combines with J gene TRBJ2-7, with 11 bases aligning to TRBD2. CDR1 DFQATT and CDR2 SNEGSKA come from the germline V gene (reference sequence). V was pared by 3 bases and J by 3 bases, with 10 bases of the junction left unmatched. The CDR3 loop spans 16 amino acids. This chain's CDR3 is CSARDNLAGGIYEQYF. CDR3 coding DNA: TGCAGTGCTAGGGACAACCTAGCGGGGGGAATCTACGAGCAGTACTTC.